This T cell receptor beta chain was retrieved from a study of blood T cell repertoires in COVID-19. Study-wide background: The samples span acute and convalescent COVID-19 from the United States, Italy and Spain. PBMCs, B-cell-depleted T cells, or T cells were the source of the cDNA or gDNA that made up the material.

Followed longitudinally, the Seattle patients had been enrolled during active infection. Authors' analysis steps: Estimated nucleated cell counts came from reference gene primer amplification. Some clones are missing from TCRdb's copy, which holds only in-frame ones; the method was immunoSEQ multiplex PCR. V and J calls and clone size are those listed in that table; D and trimming were worked out from the DNA. The table records 200,000 to 250,000 clones, approximately 85% of them present only once. The CDR3 is 15 amino acids. J gave up 5 bases and V 7 bases, and 7 bases lay outside the gene matches. Germline V gene lookup returns CDR1 SNHLY and CDR2 FYNNEI.

The TCR sequence derives from a man aged 45-65 years with COVID-19, enrolled during active disease. V usage is TRBV2 and J usage is TRBJ1-4; 10 bases are a match to TRBD1. The sample consisted of peripheral blood. The CDR3 sequence is CASKDRGMSNEKLFF. The CDR3 nucleotides read TGTGCCAGCAAGGACAGGGGGATGTCCAATGAAAAACTGTTTTTT.